Below are 9 T cell receptor beta chains sequenced from a single sample in a study of blood T cells in healthy people across ages. It was with a sample-barcoded 5' primer and a J-beta primer mix that a second PCR of roughly 7 to 11 cycles was run. TCRdb used MiXCR to reprocess the 5' RACE reads, holding one entry per CDR3 protein. The sample yields approximately 1.5 million distinct CDR3 sequences, approximately 32% seen once. Sequencing input: blood. The receptors originated from a woman aged 25 to 39 in good health.

The rearrangement joins TRBV30 to TRBJ1-5; D perhaps matches TRBD1 (5 bases). The CDR3 extends over 15 amino acids. V lost 1 base to trimming and J lost 9 bases, with 19 bases between them. Germline V gene sequence: CDR1 GTSNPN, CDR2 SVGIG (reference sequence). Here the CDR3 reads CAWSGKGTGGRPQHF. The CDR3 region has the DNA TGTGCCTGGAGTGGGAAAGGGACGGGGGGTCGGCCCCAGCATTTT.

At least ten counts were recorded for this clonotype. CDR3 amino acids: CASLGTEGEQYF. DNA for the CDR3: TGTGCCAGCTTAGGGACAGAAGGCGAGCAGTACTTC. The chain recombines TRBV27 with TRBJ2-7, with TRBD1 matching 7 bases. CDR3 length: 12 residues. Germline assignment: CDR1 MNHEY and CDR2 SMNVEV (reference sequence). J gave up 6 bases and V 8 bases, and 7 bases lay outside the gene matches.

The genes are TRBV24-1 and TRBJ2-5, with 9 bases that match TRBD1. J gave up 3 bases and V 3 bases, and 4 bases lay outside the gene matches. The CDR3 has 15 amino acids. In germline, CDR1 is KGHDR, CDR2 SFDVKD. CDR3 nucleotide sequence: TGTGCCACCAGTGATACTGGACAGGGGAAAGAGACCCAGTACTTC. This codes for CATSDTGQGKETQYF.

Remarks on this clonotype: One end of the junction does not line up with germline, which may come from a read error. The chain has TRBV11-2 and TRBJ2-1; D call uncertain. From germline, CDR1 is SGHAT and CDR2 FQNNGV. CDR3 size: 15 residues. The CDR3 DNA is TGTGCCAGCAGTTTAGGTATTTCAGCCTACAATGAGCAGTTCTTC. It encodes CASSLGISAYNEQFF. The variable domain in full, completed from reference TRBV11-2 and TRBJ2-1, reads EAGVAQSPRYKIIEKRQSVAFWCNPISGHATLYWYQQILGQGPKLLIQFQNNGVVDDSQLPKDRFSAERLKGVDSTLKIQPAKLEDSAVYLCASSLGISAYNEQFFGPGTRLTVL.

This clonotype was observed a handful of times. The gene calls are TRBV25-1 and TRBJ2-5, with D possibly TRBD1 on 7 matching bases. V was cut by 3 bases and J by 3 bases, with 11 bases left in between. CDR3 length: 14 residues. Germline V gene data show CDR1 as MGHDK and CDR2 as SYGVNS. The CDR3 spells CASSDPGGKETQYF. CDR3 bases: TGTGCCAGCAGTGACCCAGGGGGGAAAGAGACCCAGTACTTC.

The chain is built from TRBV27 and TRBJ1-2; D is perhaps TRBD1 (6 bases). Germline CDR1 is MNHEY and CDR2 is SMNVEV (reference sequence). Trimming removed 8 bases from V and 1 base from J, with 17 bases in between. The length of the CDR3 is 15 residues. The CDR3 here is CASGLNARGNYGYTF. The CDR3 nucleotides are TGTGCCAGCGGCCTTAACGCCAGGGGTAACTATGGCTACACCTTC.

This clonotype came up a few times. The chain employs TRBV7-9 and TRBJ2-3, with D hard to call. V was shortened by 3 bases and J by 1 base, with 8 bases between the two germline ends. The germline V gene encodes CDR1 SEHNR and CDR2 FQNEAQ (reference sequence). There are 14 residues in the CDR3. The CDR3 nucleotides are TGTGCCAGCAGCTTTGGGTGGGGCACAGATACGCAGTATTTT. Its translation is CASSFGWGTDTQYF.

This clonotype turned up a few times. This chain joins TRBV20-1 and TRBJ1-1; D remains ambiguous. The CDR3 loop spans 13 amino acids. Trimming stripped 0 bases from V and 0 bases from J, with 5 bases between. Germline loops: CDR1 DFQATT, CDR2 SNEGSKA (reference sequence). Here the CDR3 reads CSARDALNTEAFF. DNA for the CDR3: TGCAGTGCTAGAGATGCGTTGAACACTGAAGCTTTCTTT.

This clonotype was found a few times. The genes are TRBV6-2 or TRBV6-3 and TRBJ1-5, with D hard to call. V lost 6 bases, J lost 4 bases, and 10 bases lay in between. The CDR3 totals 13 residues. Germline V gives CDR1 MNHEY, CDR2 SVGEGT. Written as DNA, the CDR3 is TGTGCCAGCAGAGACTTTTCAAATCAGCCCCAGCATTTT. Amino acids: CASRDFSNQPQHF.